This T cell receptor (beta chain) was identified in a study of T cell repertoires in cytomegalovirus infection. The wider study: CMV infection plus the matching HLA type was flagged by public TCR beta signatures. General observations from the study: Carriers of CMV and the relevant HLA type were discriminated by public TCR beta frequency. Clonotype analysis showed dominance of the ex vivo response by HLA-C-restricted CMV-specific TCR beta clonotypes.

The CDR3 loop spans 14 amino acids. Germline V gives CDR1 SGHTA, CDR2 FQGNSA. V trimming: 5 bases; J trimming: 8 bases; junction bases outside the gene matches: 7. This clonotype was picked up many times. The antigen remains undetermined. A single record per CDR3 protein comes from TCRdb applying MiXCR to the reads. The repertoire holds fewer than 1,000,000 distinct CDR3 sequences, approximately 30% seen once, with about an eighth in the top ten. Sequences were derived from cultured CD8+ T cells from PBMCs, sampled from culture after CMV antigen stimulation. The receptor comes from a human donor in good health (CMV status not recorded). Some clones in this sample may be carry-over from other donors' samples. V usage is TRBV7-2 and J usage is TRBJ1-4; 8 bases are shared with TRBD1. DNA for the CDR3: TGTGCCAGCAGCCCCCGGGACAGGACCGAAAAACTGTTTTTT. Translating gives CASSPRDRTEKLFF.